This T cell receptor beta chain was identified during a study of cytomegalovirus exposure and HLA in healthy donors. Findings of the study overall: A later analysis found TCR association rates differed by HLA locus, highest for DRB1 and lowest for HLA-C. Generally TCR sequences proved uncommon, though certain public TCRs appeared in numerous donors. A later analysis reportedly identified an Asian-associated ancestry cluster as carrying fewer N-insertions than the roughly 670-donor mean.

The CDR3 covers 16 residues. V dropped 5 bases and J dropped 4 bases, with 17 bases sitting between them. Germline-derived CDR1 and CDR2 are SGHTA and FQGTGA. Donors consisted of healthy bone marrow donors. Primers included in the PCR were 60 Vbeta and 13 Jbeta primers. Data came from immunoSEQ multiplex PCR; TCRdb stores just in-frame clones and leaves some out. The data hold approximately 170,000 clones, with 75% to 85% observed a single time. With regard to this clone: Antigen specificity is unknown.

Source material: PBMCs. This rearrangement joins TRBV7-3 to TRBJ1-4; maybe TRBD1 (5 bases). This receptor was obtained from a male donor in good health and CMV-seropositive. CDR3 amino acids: CASSPGRRDSNEKLFF. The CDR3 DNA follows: TGTGCCAGCAGCCCAGGGAGGCGTGATAGTAATGAAAAACTGTTTTTT.